The 26 T cell receptor beta chains given below trace back to one sample, sequenced in a study of cytotoxic CD8 clonotypes in ibrutinib-treated CLL. Profiled with immunoSEQ multiplex PCR; TCRdb holds only in-frame clones, not every one. The table shows around 330,000 clones, with roughly 71% occurring only once. Here the sequenced sample was PBMCs, taken after 36 months of ibrutinib treatment. The receptors derive from a human donor with chronic lymphocytic leukemia.

The chain uses TRBV4-2 and TRBJ2-3, with a tentative D call TRBD2 (6 bases). Germline V gene sequence: CDR1 LGHNA, CDR2 YNFKEQ. CDR3 length: 17 amino acids. Trimming removed 3 bases from V and 0 bases from J, with 16 bases in between. This CDR3 reads CASSQGPGTSSTDTQYF. The CDR3 DNA follows: TGTGCCAGCAGCCAGGGACCCGGGACTTCTAGCACAGATACGCAGTATTTT.

The chain employs TRBV18 and TRBJ1-2; 7 bases are a match to TRBD1. From germline, CDR1 is KGHSH and CDR2 LQKENI. The V segment lost 4 bases and the J segment 3 bases; nucleotides outside the gene matches: 5. This CDR3 contains 14 residues. CDR3 nucleotide sequence: TGTGCCAGCTCACAGGGGGCAGGGCACTATGGCTACACCTTC. Its translation is CASSQGAGHYGYTF.

Details on this clone: Other DNA sequences within the sample encode an identical CDR3. The chain recombines TRBV4-1 with TRBJ1-6; D might be TRBD1 (6 bases). The V end was cut by 0 bases, the J end by 8 bases, with 14 bases between. Germline lookup yields CDR1 MGHRA and CDR2 YSYEKL. The CDR3 covers 16 residues. CDR3: CASSQDEGHRYSPLHF. In DNA, the CDR3 is TGCGCCAGCAGCCAAGATGAGGGACATCGGTATTCACCCCTCCACTTT.

This clone was counted between two and nine times. The rearrangement uses TRBV2 and TRBJ1-4, with D unclear. The germline CDR1 and CDR2 sequences are SNHLY and FYNNEI. This CDR3 comprises 15 residues. V gave up 6 bases and J gave up 6 bases, with 17 bases separating them. CDR3 nucleotide sequence: TGTGCCAGCAGGGATCGATTGGCTTTTGATGAAAAACTGTTTTTT. It encodes CASRDRLAFDEKLFF.

This sequence joins TRBV15 and TRBJ2-3; 7 nucleotides align to TRBD2. Germline CDR1 and CDR2: LNHNV and YYDKDF (reference sequence). The CDR3 runs 18 residues. The V segment lost 2 bases and the J segment 0 bases; nucleotides outside the gene matches: 11. CDR3 region: CATSRPNPGGPSTDTQYF. The DNA for the CDR3 is TGTGCCACCAGCAGACCAAACCCGGGGGGACCTAGCACAGATACGCAGTATTTT.

This clone came up a few times. The chain is built from TRBV2 and TRBJ2-7; D unclear. This CDR3 is built from 15 residues. With 2 bases removed from V and 0 bases from J, the gap between germline ends came to 11 bases. Germline values: CDR1 SNHLY, CDR2 FYNNEI. CDR3 bases: TGTGCCAGCAGTGAAAGCCGAGCGACCTCCTACGAGCAGTACTTC. This codes for CASSESRATSYEQYF.

V and J are TRBV27 and TRBJ1-5; TRBD1 is a possible D gene (5 bases). The CDR3 loop spans 13 amino acids. From germline, CDR1 is MNHEY and CDR2 SMNVEV (reference sequence). Trimming removed 6 bases at V and 7 bases at J, with 13 bases between. In nucleotides, the CDR3 is TGTGCCAGCAGCCCCACTCGGGGGCAGCCCCAGCATTTT. This codes for CASSPTRGQPQHF.

This clone was seen more than once but under ten times. The chain has TRBV9 and TRBJ2-2; D is undetermined. This CDR3 is 13 amino acids long. Deletions cut 4 bases from V and 5 bases from J, with 9 bases between. The germline V gene has CDR1 SGDLS and CDR2 YYNGEE. In nucleotides, the CDR3 is TGTGCCAGCAGCAGGATTGGGACCGGGGAGCTGTTTTTT. Translated: CASSRIGTGELFF.

This clone came up a few times. The chain uses TRBV18 and TRBJ1-4; D possibly corresponds to TRBD1 (6 bases). CDR3 length equals 15 residues. Trimming stripped 6 bases from V and 8 bases from J, with 19 bases between. CDR1 is KGHSH, CDR2 LQKENI, per germline. The CDR3 region is CASSQMTGGGEKLFF. Here the CDR3 DNA reads TGTGCCAGCTCGCAAATGACAGGTGGTGGAGAAAAACTGTTTTTT.

The chain couples TRBV9 to TRBJ2-3; D might be TRBD1 (5 bases). The germline V and J ends were trimmed by 3 bases and 11 bases, with 10 bases remaining between them. The V gene's germline CDR1 is SGDLS and CDR2 YYNGEE. This CDR3 has 11 amino acids. The CDR3 region has the DNA TGTGCCAGCAGCGAGGGGTGGATGCAGTATTTT. It specifies CASSEGWMQYF.

This clone was counted only a few times. V usage is TRBV6-5 and J usage is TRBJ1-1; 10 bases line up with TRBD1. CDR3 length: 14 residues. The trim removed 8 bases at V and 3 bases at J, leaving 6 bases unmatched. The V gene's germline CDR1 is MNHEY and CDR2 SVGAGI. The CDR3 region is CASHRDRGHTEAFF. The CDR3 nucleotides are TGTGCCAGCCATAGGGACAGGGGCCACACTGAAGCTTTCTTT.

This chain uses TRBV9 with TRBJ1-6, with TRBD1 matching over 8 bases. Germline V lookup: CDR1 SGDLS, CDR2 YYNGEE. The CDR3 is made up of 14 amino acids. Losses at the gene ends were 4 bases for V and 10 bases for J; bases not matched to a gene: 7. The CDR3 spells CASSPTGDGSPLHF. The CDR3 DNA sequence: TGTGCCAGCAGCCCGACAGGGGACGGCTCACCCCTCCACTTT.

The V call is TRBV18, the J call TRBJ2-3; TRBD1 or TRBD2 may be the D gene (5 bases each). The ends were cut back, 3 bases at V and 4 bases at J, with 5 bases in the middle. Germline V gene data show CDR1 as KGHSH and CDR2 as LQKENI. The CDR3 loop spans 12 amino acids. This CDR3 reads CASSPGADTQYF. In DNA, the CDR3 is TGTGCCAGCTCACCGGGGGCAGATACGCAGTATTTT. Full variable domain (rest looked up from reference TRBV18 and TRBJ2-3): NAGVMQNPRHLVRRRGQEARLRCSPMKGHSHVYWYRQLPEEGLKFMVYLQKENIIDESGMPKERFSAEFPKEGPSILRIQQVVRGDSAAYFCASSPGADTQYFGPGTRLTVL.

This clone was recorded only once. The V gene is TRBV11-2, the J gene TRBJ2-5; 7 bases are a match to TRBD1. Germline assignment: CDR1 SGHAT and CDR2 FQNNGV. Trimming removed 2 bases from V and 4 bases from J; junction bases left unmatched: 16. The CDR3 runs to 18 residues. The CDR3 sequence: CASSLFFTGDGVRETQYF. The CDR3 DNA is TGTGCCAGCAGCTTATTCTTCACAGGGGATGGGGTCCGAGAGACCCAGTACTTC.

The J gene is TRBJ2-3, the V gene TRBV6-6, with 9 positions matching TRBD2. The V gene end was trimmed by 5 bases and the J gene end by 14 bases; junction bases not matched to a gene: 8. Germline loops: CDR1 MNHNY, CDR2 SVGAGI (reference sequence). CDR3 length: 12 residues. In DNA form, the CDR3 reads TGTGCCAGCAGTCCAGTTGGGACTAGCTTGTATTTT. Encoded protein: CASSPVGTSLYF.

The chain couples TRBV23-1 to TRBJ1-3; perhaps TRBD1 as D (5 bases). TRBV23-1 is identified as an open reading frame with a role that is uncertain. V lost 2 bases and J lost 0, with 14 bases in between. This CDR3 has 17 residues. The CDR3 DNA reads TGCGCCAGCAGTCAAGCGGAGGGGCCGAGCTCTGGAAACACCATATATTTT. Translation: CASSQAEGPSSGNTIYF.

This sequence joins TRBV5-1 and TRBJ2-5; D may be TRBD2 (7 bases). Per germline, CDR1 SGHRS and CDR2 YFSETQ. Trimming pared 0 bases from V and 4 bases from J, leaving 13 bases between. The CDR3 spans 15 residues. This chain's CDR3 is CASSLVAGAGETQYF. The CDR3 bases are TGCGCCAGCAGCTTGGTTGCGGGGGCAGGAGAGACCCAGTACTTC. Full variable domain (missing parts from reference TRBV5-1 and TRBJ2-5): KAGVTQTPRYLIKTRGQQVTLSCSPISGHRSVSWYQQTPGQGLQFLFEYFSETQRNKGNFPGRFSGRQFSNSRSEMNVSTLELGDSALYLCASSLVAGAGETQYFGPGTRLLVL.

This clone was detected only once. The chain combines TRBV6-1 with TRBJ2-3; D not resolved. Germline V gene lookup returns CDR1 MNHNS and CDR2 SASEGT. This CDR3 is built from 13 residues. Trimming pared 9 bases from V and 3 bases from J, leaving 13 bases between. The CDR3 bases are TGTGCCAGTTCCATCCTCAGGACAGATACGCAGTATTTT. Encoded protein: CASSILRTDTQYF.

The rearrangement uses TRBV21-1 and TRBJ2-7. TRBV21-1 is designated a pseudogene. CDR3 length equals 15 residues. CDR3 loop: CASSPPTGLNYEQYF. The CDR3 bases are TGTGCCAGCAGCCCCCCCACAGGACTCAACTACGAGCAGTACTTC.

The CDR3 reads CASSVWGDGETQYF. DNA of the CDR3: TGTGCCAGCAGCGTATGGGGGGATGGCGAGACCCAGTACTTC. This chain links TRBV9 with TRBJ2-5; D might be TRBD2 (6 bases). Germline CDR1 SGDLS, CDR2 YYNGEE. The CDR3 runs to 14 residues. Trimming removed 1 base at V and 5 bases at J, with 12 bases between.

The chain is built from TRBV29-1 and TRBJ2-7; D is unclear. This CDR3 has 11 amino acids. Deletions cut 6 bases from V and 4 bases from J, with 10 bases between. Germline V gene lookup returns CDR1 SQVTM and CDR2 ANQGSEA. Written as DNA, the CDR3 is TGCAGCGTAGGTGCAGCATACGAGCAGTACTTC. It encodes CSVGAAYEQYF.

The chain employs TRBV9 and TRBJ2-2, with D uncertain. The V end was cut by 3 bases, the J end by 6 bases, with 6 bases between. Germline loops: CDR1 SGDLS, CDR2 YYNGEE. This CDR3 comprises 12 residues. The CDR3 spells CASSGDSGELFF. The DNA of the CDR3 is TGTGCCAGCAGCGGGGATTCCGGGGAGCTGTTTTTT.

The sample holds a few counts of this clone. This chain joins TRBV7-2 and TRBJ2-3; D gene unclear. CDR1 is SGHTA and CDR2 is FQGNSA in the germline V gene. V lost 5 bases, J lost 6 bases, and 6 bases lay in between. This CDR3 region has 11 residues. CDR3 amino acids: CASSVGDTQYF. DNA of the CDR3: TGTGCCAGCAGCGTGGGTGATACGCAGTATTTT. Together with reference TRBV7-2 and TRBJ2-3, the CDR3 gives the full variable domain: GAGVSQSPSNKVTEKGKDVELRCDPISGHTALYWYRQSLGQGLEFLIYFQGNSAPDKSGLPSDRFSAERTGGSVSTLTIQRTQQEDSAVYLCASSVGDTQYFGPGTRLTVL.

This clone was counted a few times. The CDR3 protein is CRPRTGTEAFF. CDR3 coding DNA: TGCAGGCCGAGGACGGGCACTGAAGCTTTCTTT. The V gene is TRBV20-1, the J gene TRBJ1-1, with D unclear. This CDR3 spans 11 amino acids. The germline CDR1 and CDR2 sequences are DFQATT and SNEGSKA (reference sequence).

The V gene is TRBV19, the J gene TRBJ2-5; the D gene is possibly TRBD2 (6 bases). Per the germline V gene, CDR1 is LNHDA and CDR2 is SQIVND (reference sequence). This CDR3 has 12 residues. With 5 bases removed from V and 11 bases from J, the gap between germline ends came to 15 bases. The CDR3 loop reads CASSWAPGEQYF. Written as DNA, the CDR3 is TGTGCCAGTAGTTGGGCCCCGGGGGAGCAGTACTTC.

This chain links TRBV5-4 with TRBJ2-1, with unresolved D. Looked up from germline, CDR1 is SGHNT and CDR2 is YYREEE (reference sequence). The CDR3 is 14 amino acids. Deletions cut 4 bases from V and 4 bases from J, with 12 bases between. Here the CDR3 DNA reads TGTGCCAGCAGCGACATAATTGGTTACAATGAGCAGTTCTTC. The encoded protein is CASSDIIGYNEQFF.